The rows below give T cell receptor beta chains drawn from one sample of a study of radiation and T cells in renal cell carcinoma. Clones were sequenced by immunoSEQ multiplex PCR, and TCRdb holds only the in-frame ones, with some missing. The sample records about 120,000 clones, more than 80% being singletons. Sequencing used blood, obtained from a patient whose treatment included radiotherapy and nephrectomy. The origin of the receptors is a woman between 55 and 75 years old with renal cell carcinoma. The conserved cysteine and the conserved F or W are not part of the CDR3 here.

j_call: TRBJ2-2; v_call: TRBV5-1; cdr3_aa: ASSLVQARDTGELF
j_call: TRBJ2-7; v_call: TRBV6-1; cdr3_aa: ASSEASIGRFSYEQY
j_call: TRBJ1-1; v_call: TRBV29-1; cdr3_aa: SGRTAGGTEAF
j_call: TRBJ2-2; v_call: TRBV27; cdr3_aa: ASSLSTSFGTRIAGELF
j_call: TRBJ2-7; v_call: TRBV2; cdr3_aa: ASRAGTQDYEQY
j_call: TRBJ2-2; v_call: TRBV4-2; cdr3_aa: ASSPGLAGTGELF
j_call: TRBJ1-2; v_call: TRBV19; cdr3_aa: ASISPLGGVYGYT
j_call: TRBJ1-5; v_call: TRBV7-2; cdr3_aa: ASRDRADQPQH
j_call: TRBJ2-1; v_call: TRBV9; cdr3_aa: ASSEAPERGLNNEQF
j_call: TRBJ1-4; v_call: TRBV28; cdr3_aa: ASSKQATNEKLF
j_call: TRBJ1-2; v_call: TRBV18; cdr3_aa: ASSPPGGNYGYT
j_call: TRBJ1-2; v_call: TRBV19; cdr3_aa: ASKPYLGTGTGGYT
j_call: TRBJ1-4; v_call: TRBV18; cdr3_aa: ASSPSGQGSEKLF
j_call: TRBJ1-5; v_call: TRBV19; cdr3_aa: ASSIFGAGVGQPQH
j_call: TRBJ2-1; v_call: TRBV6-5; cdr3_aa: ASSYEKAGGPDEQF
j_call: TRBJ2-3; v_call: TRBV9; cdr3_aa: ASSASPGQGSDTQY
j_call: TRBJ1-6; v_call: TRBV18; cdr3_aa: ASSPNMGTGDSPLH
j_call: TRBJ1-1; v_call: TRBV5-6; cdr3_aa: ASSPDPNTEAF
j_call: TRBJ2-5; v_call: TRBV19; cdr3_aa: ASSIPGEGETQY
j_call: TRBJ1-6; v_call: TRBV9; cdr3_aa: ASSPETGESPLH
j_call: TRBJ2-7; v_call: TRBV4-1; cdr3_aa: ASSQGSGYEQY
j_call: TRBJ1-1; v_call: TRBV19; cdr3_aa: ASATQGNTEAF
j_call: TRBJ1-2; v_call: TRBV7-9; cdr3_aa: ASSLVRDRNYGYT
j_call: TRBJ2-7; v_call: TRBV10-2; cdr3_aa: ASRYRDASYEQY
j_call: TRBJ2-7; v_call: TRBV15; cdr3_aa: ATSPPGGPYEQY
j_call: TRBJ1-3; v_call: TRBV15; cdr3_aa: ATSRDPQISGNTIY
j_call: TRBJ1-1; v_call: TRBV6-1; cdr3_aa: ASMKTLPMNTEAF
j_call: TRBJ2-3; v_call: TRBV5-6; cdr3_aa: ASTMGASDTQY
j_call: TRBJ2-7; v_call: TRBV7-9; cdr3_aa: ASSRGPILHEQY
j_call: TRBJ1-3; v_call: TRBV28; cdr3_aa: ASSFGGSALY
j_call: TRBJ1-4; v_call: TRBV5-1; cdr3_aa: ASSLLIGNEKLF
j_call: TRBJ1-1; v_call: TRBV6-5; cdr3_aa: ASRIGGTQGAEAF